The 20 T cell receptor beta chains presented below share a single source sample, sequenced in a study of control samples from healthy donors and cancer patients. Sequenced by immunoSEQ multiplex PCR; TCRdb stores in-frame clones only, minus some. The sample shows about 220,000 clones, 85% to 95% of them seen only once. The sequenced sample was blood. All receptors derive from a man aged 45 to 65 in good health.

The V call is TRBV5-4, the J call TRBJ2-1; TRBD1 might be the D (6 bases). This CDR3 is 10 amino acids long. The germline gives CDR1 SGHNT, CDR2 YYREEE (reference sequence). Trimming removed 4 bases at V and 13 bases at J, with 9 bases between. Here the CDR3 DNA reads TGTGCCAGCAGCGGCAGGGGACAGTTCTTC. Its translation: CASSGRGQFF.

J is TRBJ1-1 and V is TRBV25-1; the D is unclear. The germline gives CDR1 MGHDK, CDR2 SYGVNS. V lost 2 bases, J lost 1 base, and 20 bases lay in between. This CDR3 comprises 18 residues. The CDR3 region is CASSEKEDPRIKNTEAFF. In DNA, the CDR3 is TGTGCCAGCAGTGAAAAAGAGGACCCGCGAATTAAGAACACTGAAGCTTTCTTT.

The V gene is TRBV12-1, the J gene TRBJ1-6. TRBV12-1 is deemed a pseudogene. The CDR3 totals 17 residues. The CDR3 nucleotides read TGTGCCAGCAGCTCGCGGCCCGTTTCTGTTAACAATTCACCCCTCCACTTT. Its protein product is CASSSRPVSVNNSPLHF.

This chain uses TRBV25-1 with TRBJ1-4; D is unclear. Trimming stripped 6 bases from V and 4 bases from J, with 9 bases between. CDR3 length equals 13 residues. Germline V gene data show CDR1 as MGHDK and CDR2 as SYGVNS. As DNA, the CDR3 is TGTGCCAGCAGCGCCAGAGGTAATGAAAAACTGTTTTTT. Its protein is CASSARGNEKLFF.

A single count supports this clone. This rearrangement joins TRBV18 to TRBJ1-1; D may be TRBD1 (5 bases). The CDR3 covers 14 residues. V was shortened by 2 bases and J by 5 bases, with 12 bases between the two germline ends. Germline CDR1 is KGHSH and CDR2 is LQKENI. In DNA, the CDR3 is TGTGCCAGCTCACCATCGGAGGGGCGGACTGAAGCTTTCTTT. Encoded protein: CASSPSEGRTEAFF.

V and J are TRBV18 and TRBJ1-1; TRBD1 might be the D (5 bases). V was shortened by 6 bases and J by 1 base, with 9 bases between the two germline ends. The V gene's germline CDR1 is KGHSH and CDR2 LQKENI. CDR3 size: 13 residues. In DNA form, the CDR3 reads TGTGCCAGCTCGACAGATCAGAACACTGAAGCTTTCTTT. This sequence encodes CASSTDQNTEAFF.

This chain connects TRBV9 to TRBJ1-2; D unresolved. Trimming removed 0 bases at V and 2 bases at J, with 8 bases between. The germline gives CDR1 SGDLS, CDR2 YYNGEE. The CDR3 sequence is 14 residues long. The CDR3 loop reads CASSVATQNYGYTF. CDR3 sequence (DNA): TGTGCCAGCAGCGTAGCTACACAGAACTATGGCTACACCTTC.

This chain joins TRBV9 and TRBJ1-3; possible D gene TRBD1, 5 bases. CDR3 length equals 16 residues. Germline assignment: CDR1 SGDLS and CDR2 YYNGEE. The V end was cut by 3 bases, the J end by 1 base, with 14 bases between. The DNA for the CDR3 is TGTGCCAGCAGCGCCGACAGTGGGGTATCTGGAAACACCATATATTTT. Translation gives CASSADSGVSGNTIYF.

This chain links TRBV15 with TRBJ2-5; the match to TRBD2 covers 9 bases. The J segment lost 5 bases and the V segment lost 5 bases, leaving 6 bases of the junction unmatched. The CDR3 spans 14 residues. Germline CDR1 and CDR2: LNHNV and YYDKDF (reference sequence). CDR3 protein: CATSGSGGRETQYF. DNA of the CDR3: TGTGCCACCAGCGGAAGCGGGGGGCGGGAGACCCAGTACTTC.

The chain recombines TRBV7-9 with TRBJ2-3, with 15 positions matching TRBD2. Germline V gene sequence: CDR1 SEHNR, CDR2 FQNEAQ (reference sequence). This CDR3 has 15 residues. V lost 5 bases and J lost 5; bases outside the gene matches: 2. The CDR3 bases are TGTGCCAGCAGCCGGACTAGCGGGGGGGAAGATACGCAGTATTTT. Translating gives CASSRTSGGEDTQYF.

V gene TRBV27 combines with J gene TRBJ2-3; 13 bases align to TRBD2. The CDR3 consists of 16 residues. Germline-derived CDR1 and CDR2 are MNHEY and SMNVEV (reference sequence). V gave up 2 bases and J gave up 10 bases; unmatched junction bases: 9. The CDR3 DNA is TGTGCCAGCAGTTTACTCGGACTAGCGGGGGACAGGCCGCAGTATTTT. Protein: CASSLLGLAGDRPQYF.

This rearrangement joins TRBV5-4 to TRBJ2-2; 11 bases map to TRBD1. Germline CDR1 is SGHNT and CDR2 is YYREEE (reference sequence). The CDR3 consists of 16 residues. The trim removed 4 bases at V and 4 bases at J, leaving 6 bases unmatched. The CDR3 nucleotides read TGTGCCAGCAGCCAGGGACAGGGGGTAGTCACCGGGGAGCTGTTTTTT. Translating gives CASSQGQGVVTGELFF.

The V call is TRBV9, the J call TRBJ2-7, with 9 bases aligning to TRBD2. CDR1 and CDR2 (germline): SGDLS, YYNGEE. V lost 2 bases and J lost 5; bases outside the gene matches: 11. The CDR3 is 16 residues long. CDR3 bases: TGTGCCAGCAGCGTTTGGACAGGCGGGGGGGCCGACGAGCAGTACTTC. Encoded protein: CASSVWTGGGADEQYF. Full variable domain (remainder filled in from reference TRBV9 and TRBJ2-7): DSGVTQTPKHLITATGQRVTLRCSPRSGDLSVYWYQQSLDQGLQFLIQYYNGEERAKGNILERFSAQQFPDLHSELNLSSLELGDSALYFCASSVWTGGGADEQYFGPGTRLTVT.

CDR3 sequence reads: CASSRNLNTEAFF. The CDR3 DNA reads as TGTGCCAGCAGCAGGAACCTGAACACTGAAGCTTTCTTT. The gene calls are TRBV6-5 and TRBJ1-1; D call uncertain. Germline V gene sequence: CDR1 MNHEY, CDR2 SVGAGI. The CDR3 is 13 amino acids. V lost 6 bases, J lost 0 bases, and 8 bases lay in between.

This clone was seen once. The same CDR3 can be traced to other DNA sequences in this sample. The gene calls are TRBV5-1 and TRBJ1-1; tentative D call: TRBD1 (5 bases). V was pared by 1 base and J by 1 base, with 8 bases between. The V gene's germline CDR1 is SGHRS and CDR2 YFSETQ. The CDR3 is 14 amino acids. The CDR3 loop reads CASSLQGGNTEAFF. DNA for the CDR3: TGCGCCAGCAGCTTGCAGGGCGGGAACACTGAAGCTTTCTTT.

The chain couples TRBV4-3 to TRBJ2-7; no clear D gene. CDR3 length: 15 amino acids. The V end was cut by 1 base, the J end by 2 bases, with 12 bases between. Germline CDR1 reads LGHNA; CDR2 reads YSLEER. This chain's CDR3 is CASSQVQTGPYEQYF. The CDR3 coding sequence is TGCGCCAGCAGCCAAGTCCAAACCGGGCCCTACGAGCAGTACTTC.

This chain connects TRBV5-1 to TRBJ2-1; 10 bases are shared with TRBD2. Unmatched junction bases numbered 9, after V lost 5 bases and J lost 7 bases. Looked up from germline, CDR1 is SGHRS and CDR2 is YFSETQ. This CDR3 spans 15 amino acids. CDR3 loop: CASSASGGGLNEQFF. The CDR3 DNA reads TGCGCCAGCAGTGCCAGCGGGGGGGGCCTGAATGAGCAGTTCTTC.

The chain joins TRBV11-2 to TRBJ1-1; D gene uncertain. This CDR3 spans 11 amino acids. Germline CDR1 reads SGHAT; CDR2 reads FQNNGV. Trimming removed 4 bases at V and 4 bases at J, with 4 bases between. CDR3 sequence (DNA): TGTGCCAGCAGCTCCCTCACTGAAGCTTTCTTT. Its protein product is CASSSLTEAFF.

This sequence joins TRBV5-4 and TRBJ1-3; D not resolved. The CDR3 runs to 15 residues. Per germline, CDR1 SGHNT and CDR2 YYREEE (reference sequence). Between the trimmed V and J ends, which lost 4 bases and 6 bases, there was a span of 17 bases. The CDR3 protein is CASSRSPSEANTIYF. The CDR3 DNA sequence: TGTGCCAGCAGCCGCTCGCCTAGCGAGGCAAACACCATATATTTT.

The chain employs TRBV7-3 and TRBJ2-7; D not resolved. V lost 8 bases, J lost 2 bases, and 13 bases lay in between. This CDR3 has 13 residues. In germline, CDR1 is SGHTA, CDR2 FQGTGA. CDR3 DNA: TGTGCCAGCGGGGAACTGGCCCCCTACGAGCAGTACTTC. Translated, it gives CASGELAPYEQYF.